One sample yielded the 16 T cell receptor beta chains listed below, sequenced in a study of vaccination and CD4 T cells after COVID-19. The study sequenced cultured CD4+ T cell DNA using the Oncomine TCR Beta short-read assay. Each CDR3 protein gets one entry after TCRdb re-called the PCR reads with MiXCR. The sample contains around 20,000 distinct CDR3 sequences, roughly 50% of which appear only once. Treatment denoted: roughly ten-day PBMC culture with coronavirus spike peptide pools or control peptides (ViraFEST assay). Their specific antigens are unknown. Input material: CD4+ T cells from blood, cultured in vitro. The receptors originated from a human donor who had recovered from COVID-19.

This sequence joins TRBV3-1 and TRBJ1-1, with TRBD1 matching over 7 bases. This CDR3 comprises 15 residues. V shed 0 bases, J shed 2 bases, and the junction held 3 bases outside the gene matches. Germline loops: CDR1 LGHDT, CDR2 YNNKEL (reference sequence). The DNA for the CDR3 is TGTGCCAGCAGCCAAGATGGGGACAGAAACACTGAAGCTTTCTTT. Translated, it gives CASSQDGDRNTEAFF.

V gene TRBV2 combines with J gene TRBJ1-2, with D uncertain. CDR1 and CDR2 from the germline V gene are SNHLY and FYNNEI. CDR3 length: 13 amino acids. Trimming took off 3 bases at V and 4 bases at J, with 9 bases between the two ends. CDR3 nucleotide sequence: TGTGCCAGCAGTGATTTGGGAACCTATGGCTACACCTTC. Amino acids: CASSDLGTYGYTF.

The rearrangement uses TRBV18 and TRBJ2-5; 11 nucleotides match TRBD2. V was pared by 3 bases and J by 4 bases, with 10 bases of the junction left unmatched. CDR1 KGHSH and CDR2 LQKENI come from the germline V gene. The CDR3 totals 17 residues. Here the CDR3 reads CASSPSLAGGWGETQYF. CDR3 DNA: TGTGCCAGCTCACCTTCGCTAGCGGGAGGATGGGGAGAGACCCAGTACTTC.

The CDR3 DNA follows: TGTGCCACCAGTGATTTGCAGGCGACACCAAATTCACCCCTCCACTTT. Its translation: CATSDLQATPNSPLHF. The rearrangement links TRBV24-1 to TRBJ1-6; D is undetermined. With 0 bases removed from V and 7 bases from J, the gap between germline ends came to 12 bases. The CDR3 consists of 16 residues. Per germline, CDR1 KGHDR and CDR2 SFDVKD.

This chain joins TRBV20-1 and TRBJ2-5, with 9 nucleotides matching TRBD2. V was pared by 4 bases and J by 1 base, with 7 bases of the junction left unmatched. The length of the CDR3 is 15 residues. Germline loops: CDR1 DFQATT, CDR2 SNEGSKA (reference sequence). CDR3 protein: CSAIQAGGFQETQYF. The CDR3 region has the DNA TGCAGTGCTATTCAGGCGGGAGGGTTCCAAGAGACCCAGTACTTC.

This chain links TRBV7-8 with TRBJ1-6; tentatively, D is TRBD1 (5 bases). V was pared by 0 bases and J by 8 bases, with 11 bases between. The germline gives CDR1 SGHVS, CDR2 FQNEAQ. This CDR3 is 15 amino acids long. CDR3 DNA: TGTGCCAGCAGCTTAGCCGACGGGACTTATTCACCCCTCCACTTT. The encoded protein is CASSLADGTYSPLHF.

This chain links TRBV25-1 with TRBJ2-3; no clear D gene. Germline loops: CDR1 MGHDK, CDR2 SYGVNS. The V end was cut by 3 bases, the J end by 1 base, with 8 bases between. The CDR3 consists of 14 residues. The CDR3 region is CASSEELRTDTQYF. Written as DNA, the CDR3 is TGTGCCAGCAGTGAGGAGCTGCGCACAGATACGCAGTATTTT. The full variable domain, with the rest looked up from reference TRBV25-1 and TRBJ2-3, is EADIYQTPRYLVIGTGKKITLECSQTMGHDKMYWYQQDPGMELHLIHYSYGVNSTEKGDLSSESTVSRIRTEHFPLTLESARPSHTSQYLCASSEELRTDTQYFGPGTRLTVL.

The V gene is TRBV2, the J gene TRBJ2-1; 12 nucleotides match TRBD2. CDR1 SNHLY and CDR2 FYNNEI come from the germline V gene. This CDR3 region has 14 residues. With 6 bases clipped from V and 9 bases from J, the junction kept 6 bases outside the gene matches. Here the CDR3 reads CASRRLAGVREQFF. For the CDR3, the DNA is TGTGCCAGCAGGCGACTAGCGGGAGTTCGTGAGCAGTTCTTC.

The chain uses TRBV5-4 and TRBJ1-1; TRBD1 might be the D (6 bases). Germline V gene lookup returns CDR1 SGHNT and CDR2 YYREEE (reference sequence). The CDR3 runs to 13 residues. V dropped 4 bases and J dropped 3 bases, with 10 bases sitting between them. CDR3 DNA sequence: TGTGCCAGCAGCGTGAACAGGGACACTGAAGCTTTCTTT. As protein: CASSVNRDTEAFF.

The chain links TRBV6-2 or TRBV6-3 to TRBJ2-7; perhaps TRBD2 as D (6 bases). This CDR3 is 15 amino acids long. Between the trimmed V and J ends, which lost 2 bases and 2 bases, there was a span of 13 bases. Germline V gene data show CDR1 as MNHEY and CDR2 as SVGEGT. CDR3 nucleotide sequence: TGTGCCAGCAGTTACGCCGGACTACTAACCTACGAGCAGTACTTC. This translates into CASSYAGLLTYEQYF.

CDR3 residues: CASSLGLGQQAFF. CDR3 sequence (DNA): TGTGCCAGCAGCTTAGGATTGGGACAGCAAGCTTTCTTT. The chain employs TRBV7-3 and TRBJ1-1, with 7 bases lining up with TRBD1. CDR1 is SGHTA, CDR2 FQGTGA, per germline. V shed 2 bases and J 9 bases; nucleotides not matched to a gene: 6. The CDR3 extends over 13 amino acids.

J is TRBJ1-5 and V is TRBV30; a possible D gene is TRBD1 (6 bases). The germline gives CDR1 GTSNPN, CDR2 SVGIG (reference sequence). This CDR3 contains 13 residues. Trimming removed 3 bases at V and 4 bases at J, with 10 bases between. CDR3 in amino acids: CAWSPQGNQPQHF. CDR3 nucleotide sequence: TGTGCCTGGAGCCCCCAGGGGAATCAGCCCCAGCATTTT. The full variable domain, completed using reference TRBV30 and TRBJ1-5, is SQTIHQWPATLVQPVGSPLSLECTVEGTSNPNLYWYRQAAGRGLQLLFYSVGIGQISSEVPQNLSASRPQDRQFILSSKKLLLSDSGFYLCAWSPQGNQPQHFGDGTRLSIL.

In this sample, this clonotype turned up a few times. The chain joins TRBV6-1 to TRBJ1-2; 8 nucleotides line up with TRBD1. CDR1 is MNHNS, CDR2 SASEGT, per germline. This CDR3 comprises 17 residues. V was clipped by 2 bases and J by 3 bases; unmatched bases: 11. As DNA, the CDR3 is TGTGCCAGCAGTGAATCCTTGAGGGACAGGTTCTACTATGGCTACACCTTC. It specifies CASSESLRDRFYYGYTF.

V and J are TRBV20-1 and TRBJ2-3; D is unclear. Trimming took off 3 bases at V and 0 bases at J, with 13 bases between the two ends. There are 15 residues in the CDR3. From germline, CDR1 is DFQATT and CDR2 SNEGSKA (reference sequence). The CDR3 spells CSASRSRRSTDTQYF. The CDR3 nucleotides read TGCAGTGCTAGTAGGTCGCGGAGAAGCACAGATACGCAGTATTTT.

This clonotype was detected once. It is likely a read error, because the conserved phenylalanine at the end of the CDR3 is missing. The chain joins TRBV5-1 to TRBJ2-5; possible D gene TRBD1, 6 bases. Per the germline V gene, CDR1 is SGHRS and CDR2 is YFSETQ. Trimming pared 4 bases from V and 7 bases from J, leaving 17 bases between. This CDR3 is 14 amino acids long. The chain's CDR3 is CASSLGQNIGTQYY. In DNA form, the CDR3 reads TGCGCCAGCAGCCTTGGACAGAACATAGGGACCCAGTACTAC.

The rearrangement joins TRBV2 to TRBJ2-6; perhaps D is TRBD1 or TRBD2 (5 bases each). CDR1 SNHLY and CDR2 FYNNEI come from the germline V gene. Trimming stripped 7 bases from V and 0 bases from J, with 13 bases between. The CDR3 length is 16 residues. The CDR3 loop reads CASTWDGHSGANVLTF. In DNA, the CDR3 is TGTGCCAGCACCTGGGACGGCCACTCTGGGGCCAACGTCCTGACTTTC.